This is a list of T cell receptor beta chains from one sample in a study of T cells in Graves' hyperthyroidism and ophthalmopathy. TCRdb redid the calling of the multiplex PCR reads with MiXCR, one entry per CDR3 protein. The repertoire has about 130,000 distinct CDR3 sequences, roughly 23% of them found once; the top ten carry about 70%. The sequencing sample was made of blood. All receptors derive from a woman aged 45-65 years with Graves' hyperthyroidism that later progressed to Graves' ophthalmopathy. Both conserved end residues are part of each CDR3. D genes are given only for firm matches. Clone size appears in some rows only: once, few, many, or a class for an expanded clone.

j_call	clone_size	d_call	v_call	cdr3_nt	cdr3_aa
TRBJ2-1	few	NA	TRBV4-1	TGCGCCAGCAGCCAATACGGGGATGAGCAGTTCTTC	CASSQYGDEQFF
TRBJ2-1	many	NA	TRBV30	TGTGCCTGGAGGGTAGCGAGTCTGTTCTTC	CAWRVASLFF
TRBJ1-1	many	NA	TRBV13	TGTGCCAGCAGCTTAGCCGGGGATTTGAACACTGAAGCTTTCTTT	CASSLAGDLNTEAFF
TRBJ2-5	many	NA	TRBV30	TGTGCCTGCACAAGGGGGGCGGCCCAGTACTTC	CACTRGAAQYF
TRBJ2-7	NA	NA	TRBV27	TGTGCCAGCAGTTTATCGTCAGGGTGGCACGAGCAGTACTTC	CASSLSSGWHEQYF
TRBJ2-7	many	NA	TRBV4-1	TGCGCCAGCAGGCAACGCCCGGGGTACGAGCAGTACTTC	CASRQRPGYEQYF
TRBJ2-7	NA	NA	TRBV11-2	TGTGCCAGCAGTCTCGTGTCGGGTCTATTCGAGCAGTACTTC	CASSLVSGLFEQYF
TRBJ2-3	few	TRBD2	TRBV3-1	TGTGCCAGCAGCCAAGAAGGTAGCGGGAGGGATACGCAGTATTTT	CASSQEGSGRDTQYF
TRBJ1-2	few	TRBD1	TRBV20-1	TGCAGTGCTGAGGACAGGGGGGTTAACTATGGCTACACCTTC	CSAEDRGVNYGYTF
TRBJ1-1	many	TRBD1	TRBV20-1	TGCAGTGCTATGACAGGGGGACAGGGGGAAGCTTTCTTT	CSAMTGGQGEAFF
TRBJ2-7	many	TRBD2	TRBV2	TGTGCCAGCAGGGTTCCGGGACTAGCGGGAGACGAGCAGTACTTC	CASRVPGLAGDEQYF
TRBJ2-6	NA	NA	TRBV5-1	TGCGCCAGCAGCTTAGGGGACTCTGGGGCCAACGTCCTGACTTTC	CASSLGDSGANVLTF
TRBJ2-5	many	NA	TRBV13	TGTGCCAGCAGCCGACGGAACCAAGAGACCCAGTACTTC	CASSRRNQETQYF
TRBJ2-4	many	TRBD1	TRBV7-9	TGTGCCAGCAGCCAACAGCTTCCGGGACAGGAACTCAAAAACATTCAGTACTTC	CASSQQLPGQELKNIQYF
TRBJ2-7	once	NA	TRBV20-1	TGCAGTGCTAGAGATGTACTCTTCGACTACGAGCAGTACTTC	CSARDVLFDYEQYF
TRBJ1-6	many	TRBD1	TRBV3-1	TGTGCCAGCAGCTCGACAGGGTTCGGGTCACCCCTCCACTTT	CASSSTGFGSPLHF
TRBJ2-7	NA	TRBD1	TRBV4-1	TGCGCCAGCAGCCTGGACAGGGGGGGACTCGAGCAGTACTTC	CASSLDRGGLEQYF
TRBJ2-1	few	TRBD2	TRBV7-9	TGTGCCAGCAGCTTAGCGGGACTAGGGGTTGCGGAGCAGTTCTTC	CASSLAGLGVAEQFF
TRBJ1-5	many	NA	TRBV3-1	TGTGCCAGCAGCCAATCCATACGGCAGCCCCAGCATTTT	CASSQSIRQPQHF
TRBJ2-2	few	TRBD2	TRBV20-1	TGCAGTGCTAGAGACAGACGGGAGGGGAACACCGGGGAGCTGTTTTTT	CSARDRREGNTGELFF
TRBJ2-7	NA	NA	TRBV18	TGTGCCAGCTCACCCGAAACAGGTATAACCTACGAGCAGTACTTC	CASSPETGITYEQYF
TRBJ2-1	few	TRBD2	TRBV20-1	TGCAGTGCTGGGGGACAGACTAGCGGAGGTTACAATGAGCAGTTCTTC	CSAGGQTSGGYNEQFF
TRBJ1-2	many	NA	TRBV28	TGTGCCAGCAGTTTTTCGGGGGTGCAAAACTATGGCTACACCTTC	CASSFSGVQNYGYTF
TRBJ2-4	many	TRBD1	TRBV13	TGTGCCAGCAGCTTTACCCAGGGGGCCGGCAAAAACATTCAGTACTTC	CASSFTQGAGKNIQYF
TRBJ2-4	many	TRBD1	TRBV20-1	TGCAGTGCTGTCTACAGGGGGGCGCGAGCCAAAAACATTCAGTACTTC	CSAVYRGARAKNIQYF
TRBJ1-2	NA	NA	TRBV19	TGTGCCAGTAATCGTGGGGATAACTATGGCTACACCTTC	CASNRGDNYGYTF
TRBJ1-2	few	NA	TRBV7-4	TGTGCCAGCAGCTTAGGAATGTCGCAAGCTAACTATGGCTACACCTTC	CASSLGMSQANYGYTF
TRBJ2-7	many	TRBD1	TRBV4-2	TGTGCCAGCAGCGAGGAACAGGGGTTTTCCTACGAGCAGTACTTC	CASSEEQGFSYEQYF
TRBJ1-6	many	TRBD1	TRBV20-1	TGCAGTGCTAGAGATCAGGGGGTACTAAGGAATTCACCCCTCCACTTT	CSARDQGVLRNSPLHF
TRBJ2-5	NA	NA	TRBV27	TGTGCCAGCAGCGAAACTTTTAGCGGGACCCAGTACTTC	CASSETFSGTQYF
TRBJ1-4	many	TRBD1	TRBV6-1	TGTGCCAGCGGGATCGGGACAGGGGCGTTTGGTGAAAAACTGTTTTTT	CASGIGTGAFGEKLFF
TRBJ2-5	many	TRBD2	TRBV7-8	TGTGCCAGCAGCATGACAGCGGGAGGTCGGGAGACCCAGTACTTC	CASSMTAGGRETQYF
TRBJ2-1	few	NA	TRBV12-3/TRBV12-4	TGTGCCAGCAGAGGAATAAGCTCCTACAATGAGCAGTTCTTC	CASRGISSYNEQFF
TRBJ2-6	NA	TRBD2	TRBV7-8	TGTGCCAGCAGCTTTAATGCGGGGGGCTCTGGGGCCAACGTCCTGACTTTC	CASSFNAGGSGANVLTF
TRBJ2-7	NA	TRBD2	TRBV20-1	TGCAGTGCTAGACGACTAGCGGGTCTCTCCCACGAGCAGTACTTC	CSARRLAGLSHEQYF
TRBJ2-7	many	NA	TRBV7-2	TGTGCCAGCAGCTATGACTCCTTCTCCTACGAGCAGTACTTC	CASSYDSFSYEQYF
TRBJ1-6	once	NA	TRBV28	TGTGCCAGCAGCCCGGGCTGGGGTAATTCACCCCTCCACTTT	CASSPGWGNSPLHF
TRBJ1-3	few	NA	TRBV6-1	TGTGCCACCACCGCAGTTCTGGGGGGCCGATCTGGAAACACCATATATTTT	CATTAVLGGRSGNTIYF
TRBJ1-4	many	NA	TRBV3-1	TGTGCCAGCAGCCCTGCCGGGGGCGGCTCTAATGAAAAACTGTTTTTT	CASSPAGGGSNEKLFF
TRBJ1-5	many	TRBD1	TRBV20-1	TGCAGTGCTAGAATCGGGACAGGGTTGGATCAGCCCCAGCATTTT	CSARIGTGLDQPQHF
TRBJ2-5	many	NA	TRBV24-1	TGTGCCACCAGTGACCCTTCAGGGGGGCGAGAGACCCAGTACTTC	CATSDPSGGRETQYF
TRBJ1-5	many	NA	TRBV24-1	TGTGCCACCAGTGCCACCTCCGGGGTAAATCAGCCCCAGCATTTT	CATSATSGVNQPQHF
TRBJ1-3	NA	NA	TRBV11-3	TGTGCCAGCAGCTTAGGGGCGTCCTGGGGAAACACCATATATTTT	CASSLGASWGNTIYF
TRBJ2-3	many	TRBD1	TRBV2	TGTGCCAGCACCAAAGCGGGACAGGGAACAGATACGCAGTATTTT	CASTKAGQGTDTQYF
TRBJ1-6	NA	TRBD1	TRBV20-1	TGCAGTGTGTCAGGGGGCCTCTCTAATTCACCCCTCCACTTT	CSVSGGLSNSPLHF
TRBJ2-1	NA	TRBD2	TRBV20-1	TGCAGTGCCGGGACAATAGCGGGAGGCCCTTCCTACAATGAGCAGTTCTTC	CSAGTIAGGPSYNEQFF
TRBJ2-3	NA	TRBD2	TRBV20-1	TGCAGTGCCCGGGGACTAGCGGGGGTAAATACGCAGTATTTT	CSARGLAGVNTQYF